The rows below give T cell receptor beta chains drawn from one sample of a study of kidney transplant recipient with SARS-CoV-2 infection. TCRdb itself ran the reads through MiXCR, one entry per CDR3 protein. The repertoire holds 250,000 or so distinct CDR3 sequences, with less than 35% as singletons. This specimen was a blood sample, taken at baseline and between days 110 and 120 from a kidney transplant recipient. These receptors came from a male patient in his thirties who had COVID-19 and was a kidney transplant recipient. Some T cells may have come from the graft donor. The CDR3 runs from the conserved cysteine through the conserved F or W. The D gene is left open where the match is weak. Some rows have no size entry. The others give once, few or many, or a class for an expanded clone.

v_call	j_call	d_call	clone_size	cdr3_length	cdr3_aa	cdr3_nt
TRBV29-1	TRBJ2-1	TRBD1	many	18	CSAMLRTGGPSSYNEQFF	TGCAGCGCTATGCTCAGGACAGGGGGTCCTAGCTCCTACAATGAGCAGTTCTTC
TRBV3-1	TRBJ1-1	TRBD1	NA	13	CASIRKGGTKAFF	TGTGCCAGCATCCGCAAAGGGGGCACTAAAGCTTTCTTT
TRBV8-2	TRBJ1-2	NA	few	16	CGSQDRDSRKTYGYTF	TGTGGCAGTCAGGACCGTGATAGCCGAAAGACCTATGGCTACACCTTC
TRBV27	TRBJ1-4	NA	many	15	CASSHKGFLGEKLFF	TGTGCCAGCAGCCATAAGGGGTTTTTGGGTGAAAAACTGTTTTTT
TRBV7-9	TRBJ1-1	NA	many	14	CASSLEGLVTEAFF	TGTGCCAGCAGCTTGGAAGGGTTGGTCACTGAAGCTTTCTTT
TRBV7-2	TRBJ1-2	NA	many	17	CASSECPRDGKTYGYTF	TGTGCCAGCAGCGAATGTCCCAGAGACGGAAAGACCTATGGCTACACCTTC
TRBV6-4	TRBJ1-2	NA	many	17	CASSSTCSHGKTYGYTF	TGTGCCAGCAGTTCCACCTGCTCACACGGAAAGACCTATGGCTACACCTTC
TRBV11-1	TRBJ1-2	NA	many	17	CASSSWDKAGKTYGYTF	TGTGCCAGCAGCTCATGGGATAAGGCTGGAAAGACCTATGGCTACACCTTC
TRBV2	TRBJ2-5	TRBD1	few	15	CASSEVEDRVETQYF	TGTGCCAGCAGTGAAGTTGAGGACAGGGTAGAAACCCAGTACTTC
TRBV21-1	TRBJ2-2	NA	many	14	CASSAGLSPGELFF	TGTGCCAGCAGTGCGGGACTATCCCCCGGGGAGCTGTTTTTT
TRBV21-1	TRBJ2-1	NA	NA	15	CTSSKEGGLYNEQFF	TGTACCAGCAGCAAAGAAGGCGGGTTGTACAATGAGCAGTTCTTC
TRBV3-1	TRBJ1-6	NA	many	14	CASSQFQLNSPLHF	TGTGCCAGCAGCCAATTTCAGCTTAATTCACCCCTCCACTTT
TRBV11-2	TRBJ2-1	NA	many	16	CASSPVRGSNYNEQFF	TGTGCCAGCAGCCCTGTAAGAGGGAGTAACTACAATGAGCAGTTCTTC
TRBV2	TRBJ2-1	TRBD2	NA	12	CASGRDYNEQFF	TGTGCCAGCGGGAGGGACTACAATGAGCAGTTCTTC
TRBV21-1	TRBJ2-1	NA	many	14	CAIPSRTGDNEQFF	TGTGCCATCCCGAGTAGGACAGGGGATAATGAGCAGTTCTTC
TRBV14	TRBJ1-1	NA	many	16	CASSLRDFRMNTEAFF	TGTGCCAGCAGCCTCCGGGACTTTAGGATGAACACTGAAGCTTTCTTT
TRBV5-1	TRBJ1-2	NA	NA	16	CVSCKQSVRKTYGYTF	TGCGTCAGCTGCAAGCAATCGGTTCGAAAGACCTATGGCTACACCTTC
TRBV2	TRBJ1-2	NA	many	16	CASSEFSAGTNYGYTF	TGTGCCAGCAGTGAGTTTTCCGCAGGGACTAACTATGGCTACACCTTC
TRBV19	TRBJ2-3	TRBD1	NA	19	CASSTYTGTEGGIEDTQYF	TGTGCCAGTAGTACTTACACCGGGACAGAAGGTGGCATCGAGGATACGCAGTATTTT
TRBV5-1	TRBJ1-2	NA	many	14	CASSFGSVDYGYTF	TGCGCCAGCAGCTTCGGGTCCGTGGACTATGGCTACACCTTC
TRBV6-5	TRBJ1-2	NA	many	13	CASSYSGTYGYTF	TGTGCCAGCAGTTACTCAGGAACCTATGGCTACACCTTC
TRBV5-4	TRBJ2-2	NA	few	14	CASSRELNTGELFF	TGTGCCAGCAGCCGGGAGTTAAACACCGGGGAGCTGTTTTTT
TRBV27	TRBJ2-7	NA	many	15	CASRPSRGNSYEQYF	TGTGCCAGCAGACCGTCGAGGGGGAATTCCTACGAGCAGTACTTC